This is a list of T cell receptor beta chains from one sample in a study of T cell responses to AZD1222 COVID-19 vaccine. Generated by immunoSEQ multiplex PCR, the TCRdb table keeps only in-frame clones and is missing some. This table has roughly 110,000 clones, nearly 90% appearing once. The material was peripheral blood, obtained 28 days after the second AZD1222 dose. Receptors originate from an adult who received the AZD1222 COVID-19 vaccine. Both conserved end residues are part of each CDR3. Each record gives: D gene, V gene, J gene, clone size, CDR3 DNA, CDR3 protein. A D gene is named only where the DNA matches it firmly. Only part of the rows carry a size: once, few, many, or a class if the clone is expanded.

d_gene: TRBD1; v_gene: TRBV4-3; j_gene: TRBJ2-7; abundance: NA; CDR3nt: TGCGCCAGCAGCCAATCCGGACAGGGCGTCTACGAGCAGTACTTC; CDR3aa: CASSQSGQGVYEQYF
d_gene: NA; v_gene: TRBV19; j_gene: TRBJ1-4; abundance: NA; CDR3nt: TGTGCCAGTAGGAGGGGAACTAATGAAAAACTGTTTTTT; CDR3aa: CASRRGTNEKLFF
d_gene: TRBD1; v_gene: TRBV7-6; j_gene: TRBJ1-3; abundance: few; CDR3nt: TGTGCCAGCAGCTTAGCGGCGACAGGGGCCTCTGGAAACACCATATATTTT; CDR3aa: CASSLAATGASGNTIYF
d_gene: NA; v_gene: TRBV6-1; j_gene: TRBJ1-5; abundance: NA; CDR3nt: TGTGCCAGCAGTGGTTCGGGGTCGGGTCGCAATCAGCCCCAGCATTTT; CDR3aa: CASSGSGSGRNQPQHF
d_gene: TRBD1; v_gene: TRBV19; j_gene: TRBJ2-6; abundance: NA; CDR3nt: TGTGCCAGTGGGACAGGGGCCGCTGGGGCCAACGTCCTGACTTTC; CDR3aa: CASGTGAAGANVLTF
d_gene: NA; v_gene: TRBV6-5; j_gene: TRBJ1-1; abundance: NA; CDR3nt: TGTGCCACCCGTGGTGCGGCTGAAGCTTTCTTT; CDR3aa: CATRGAAEAFF
d_gene: TRBD1; v_gene: TRBV29-1; j_gene: TRBJ2-7; abundance: NA; CDR3nt: TGCAGCGTCCAACTCCGGGACAGGGGCTACGAGCAGTACTTC; CDR3aa: CSVQLRDRGYEQYF
d_gene: TRBD1; v_gene: TRBV9; j_gene: TRBJ1-1; abundance: once; CDR3nt: TGTGCCAGCAGCGTAGGGGACAGGGATTCAAGTGAAGCTTTCTTT; CDR3aa: CASSVGDRDSSEAFF
d_gene: TRBD1; v_gene: TRBV5-1; j_gene: TRBJ2-1; abundance: NA; CDR3nt: TGCGCCAGCAGCTTGGACCGGGACAGCCTCCCCTCCTACAATGAGCAGTTCTTC; CDR3aa: CASSLDRDSLPSYNEQFF
d_gene: TRBD1; v_gene: TRBV5-4; j_gene: TRBJ1-2; abundance: NA; CDR3nt: TGTGCCAGCAGCTTACAGGGGGCTGCCTATGGCTACACCTTC; CDR3aa: CASSLQGAAYGYTF
d_gene: TRBD1; v_gene: TRBV30; j_gene: TRBJ1-1; abundance: NA; CDR3nt: TGTGCCTGGAGTTTCGCAGGGGGCACTGAAGCTTTCTTT; CDR3aa: CAWSFAGGTEAFF
d_gene: NA; v_gene: TRBV29-1; j_gene: TRBJ1-1; abundance: NA; CDR3nt: TGCAGCGTTGAAGGCGTGCCGGGCCTGAAAGACACTGAAGCTTTCTTT; CDR3aa: CSVEGVPGLKDTEAFF
d_gene: NA; v_gene: TRBV7-9; j_gene: TRBJ1-1; abundance: NA; CDR3nt: TGTGCCAGCAGCTTTGCCAGGGCGGACACTGAAGCTTTCTTT; CDR3aa: CASSFARADTEAFF
d_gene: NA; v_gene: TRBV15; j_gene: TRBJ1-4; abundance: NA; CDR3nt: TGTGCCACCAGCAGAGATATAAACAGGAGGACAACTAATGAAAAACTGTTTTTT; CDR3aa: CATSRDINRRTTNEKLFF
d_gene: TRBD1; v_gene: TRBV14; j_gene: TRBJ2-7; abundance: NA; CDR3nt: TGTGCCAGCAGCCAAGAGGATCTCATGGGACAGGGAAACGAGCAGTACTTC; CDR3aa: CASSQEDLMGQGNEQYF
d_gene: NA; v_gene: TRBV10-3; j_gene: TRBJ2-6; abundance: NA; CDR3nt: TGTGCCATCTGTGGCCGTTTCTTTTCCTCTGGGGCCAACGTCCTGACTTTC; CDR3aa: CAICGRFFSSGANVLTF
d_gene: TRBD1; v_gene: TRBV28; j_gene: TRBJ1-5; abundance: few; CDR3nt: TGTGCCAGCCGACAGGGGATCCGGAATCAGCCCCAGCATTTT; CDR3aa: CASRQGIRNQPQHF
d_gene: TRBD1; v_gene: TRBV24-1; j_gene: TRBJ1-4; abundance: once; CDR3nt: TGTGCCACCAGTCGTTCAGGGGGTACTAATGAAAAACTGTTTTTT; CDR3aa: CATSRSGGTNEKLFF
d_gene: TRBD1; v_gene: TRBV4-1; j_gene: TRBJ1-1; abundance: NA; CDR3nt: TGCGCCAGCAGCCAAAAGGGGACAGAGAACACTGAAGCTTTCTTT; CDR3aa: CASSQKGTENTEAFF
d_gene: TRBD1; v_gene: TRBV15; j_gene: TRBJ1-3; abundance: NA; CDR3nt: TGTGCCACCAGCAGCGCTGGGACAGGTGGAAACACCATATATTTT; CDR3aa: CATSSAGTGGNTIYF
d_gene: TRBD1; v_gene: TRBV28; j_gene: TRBJ1-4; abundance: NA; CDR3nt: TGTGCCAGCAGTTTAAGAGGGACAGCCAATGAAAAACTGTTTTTT; CDR3aa: CASSLRGTANEKLFF
d_gene: TRBD1; v_gene: TRBV4-1; j_gene: TRBJ1-1; abundance: NA; CDR3nt: TGCGCCAGCAGCCGTCTGGCGGGGACAGGACTCAACACTGAAGCTTTCTTT; CDR3aa: CASSRLAGTGLNTEAFF
d_gene: TRBD2; v_gene: TRBV25-1; j_gene: TRBJ2-3; abundance: NA; CDR3nt: TGTGCCAGCAGTGAATTCGGGGTAGCGGGGGGTTCAGATACGCAGTATTTT; CDR3aa: CASSEFGVAGGSDTQYF
d_gene: NA; v_gene: TRBV4-1; j_gene: TRBJ2-6; abundance: NA; CDR3nt: TGCGCCAGCAGCCAGAACTCTGGGGCCAACGTCCTGACTTTC; CDR3aa: CASSQNSGANVLTF
d_gene: TRBD2; v_gene: TRBV19; j_gene: TRBJ2-3; abundance: once; CDR3nt: TGTGCCAGTATGAGGACTAGCGGGGGGGAGGGCACAGATACGCAGTATTTT; CDR3aa: CASMRTSGGEGTDTQYF
d_gene: TRBD1; v_gene: TRBV24-1; j_gene: TRBJ1-1; abundance: NA; CDR3nt: TGTGCCACCAGTGACATACAGGGGGGGGCGACTGAAGCTTTCTTT; CDR3aa: CATSDIQGGATEAFF
d_gene: NA; v_gene: TRBV5-1; j_gene: TRBJ2-7; abundance: NA; CDR3nt: TGCGCCAGCAGCTTGGAAGGGTCCCCGGGCGAGCAGTACTTC; CDR3aa: CASSLEGSPGEQYF
d_gene: NA; v_gene: TRBV4-2; j_gene: TRBJ1-4; abundance: few; CDR3nt: TGTGCCAGCAGCCAAGATCGTAGTTCACACCTTAATGAAAAACTGTTTTTT; CDR3aa: CASSQDRSSHLNEKLFF
d_gene: NA; v_gene: TRBV7-9; j_gene: TRBJ1-3; abundance: NA; CDR3nt: TGTGCCAGCAGCTCCAGCCAAGGGTACTCTGGAAACACCATATATTTT; CDR3aa: CASSSSQGYSGNTIYF
d_gene: NA; v_gene: TRBV3-1/TRBV3-2; j_gene: TRBJ2-2; abundance: NA; CDR3nt: TGTGCCAGCAGCCAAGGGGCAGGGGAGGTCGGGGAGCTGTTTTTT; CDR3aa: CASSQGAGEVGELFF
d_gene: NA; v_gene: TRBV7-9; j_gene: TRBJ1-3; abundance: NA; CDR3nt: TGTGCCAGCAGCTTAGTATCCGGGGTTGGAAACACCATATATTTT; CDR3aa: CASSLVSGVGNTIYF
d_gene: NA; v_gene: TRBV5-1; j_gene: TRBJ1-2; abundance: NA; CDR3nt: TGCGCCAGCAGCTCTGGACAAAACTATGGCTACACCTTC; CDR3aa: CASSSGQNYGYTF
d_gene: NA; v_gene: TRBV11-2; j_gene: TRBJ1-2; abundance: NA; CDR3nt: TGTGCCAGCAGCTCAAGGCCCTCCGGCGGGCGCTACACCTTC; CDR3aa: CASSSRPSGGRYTF
d_gene: NA; v_gene: TRBV19; j_gene: TRBJ1-5; abundance: NA; CDR3nt: TGTGCCAGTAGTATTAGAGGCGGTCAATCCAATCAGCCCCAGCATTTT; CDR3aa: CASSIRGGQSNQPQHF
d_gene: NA; v_gene: TRBV7-9; j_gene: TRBJ2-3; abundance: NA; CDR3nt: TGTGCCAGCAGCTTAGCGCGGGTAGCAGGGGCTAGCACAGATACGCAGTATTTT; CDR3aa: CASSLARVAGASTDTQYF
d_gene: TRBD1; v_gene: TRBV7-9; j_gene: TRBJ1-2; abundance: NA; CDR3nt: TGTGCCAGCAGCCCTGGGGGACAGAGAGCTAACTATGGCTACACCTTC; CDR3aa: CASSPGGQRANYGYTF
d_gene: TRBD1; v_gene: TRBV5-1; j_gene: TRBJ1-1; abundance: few; CDR3nt: TGCGCCAGCAGCCCGCCCACAGGGGATACCACTGAAGCTTTCTTT; CDR3aa: CASSPPTGDTTEAFF
d_gene: TRBD1; v_gene: TRBV24-1; j_gene: TRBJ1-2; abundance: NA; CDR3nt: TGTGCCACCAGTGACCCCGGGACAGGGGATGGCTACACCTTC; CDR3aa: CATSDPGTGDGYTF
d_gene: NA; v_gene: TRBV28; j_gene: TRBJ2-7; abundance: NA; CDR3nt: TGTGCCAGCAGCTACTCCTACGAGCAGTACTTC; CDR3aa: CASSYSYEQYF
d_gene: NA; v_gene: TRBV9; j_gene: TRBJ1-1; abundance: NA; CDR3nt: TGTGCCAGCAGCGTAGTAGGAGGGCGGGCTGAAGCTTTCTTT; CDR3aa: CASSVVGGRAEAFF
d_gene: NA; v_gene: TRBV5-6; j_gene: TRBJ2-3; abundance: NA; CDR3nt: TGTGCCAGCAGCTTCGGCACAGATACGCAGTATTTT; CDR3aa: CASSFGTDTQYF
d_gene: TRBD2; v_gene: TRBV6-2/TRBV6-3; j_gene: TRBJ2-1; abundance: NA; CDR3nt: TGTGCCAGCAGTTACTCGGCGACTAGCTCTACAGCCTACAATGAGCAGTTCTTC; CDR3aa: CASSYSATSSTAYNEQFF
d_gene: TRBD1; v_gene: TRBV10-3; j_gene: TRBJ1-1; abundance: NA; CDR3nt: TGTGCCATCAGCCCGGGACAGGGAGTTTTAAAAGCTTTCTTT; CDR3aa: CAISPGQGVLKAFF
d_gene: NA; v_gene: TRBV6-1; j_gene: TRBJ1-5; abundance: NA; CDR3nt: TGTGCCAGCAGTGAATACCAGGGACCCCAGCCCCAGCATTTT; CDR3aa: CASSEYQGPQPQHF
d_gene: NA; v_gene: TRBV7-2; j_gene: TRBJ1-2; abundance: NA; CDR3nt: TGTGCCAGCAGCTCAGGTCCTGGCTACACCTTC; CDR3aa: CASSSGPGYTF
d_gene: NA; v_gene: TRBV5-4; j_gene: TRBJ2-7; abundance: NA; CDR3nt: TGTGCCAGCAGCTTGGCCGGGGGCGATGAGCAGTACTTC; CDR3aa: CASSLAGGDEQYF
d_gene: TRBD1; v_gene: TRBV4-1; j_gene: TRBJ1-6; abundance: NA; CDR3nt: TGCGCCAGCAGCCCCGGGACAGGGAATTCACCCCTCCACTTT; CDR3aa: CASSPGTGNSPLHF
d_gene: TRBD1; v_gene: TRBV10-3; j_gene: TRBJ2-7; abundance: NA; CDR3nt: TGTGCCATCAAGACAGGGGGCGAGGACGAGCAGTACTTC; CDR3aa: CAIKTGGEDEQYF
d_gene: NA; v_gene: TRBV4-2; j_gene: TRBJ1-1; abundance: NA; CDR3nt: TGTGCCAGCAGCCAAGAGACGGGATATGAGGGAGCTTTCTTT; CDR3aa: CASSQETGYEGAFF
d_gene: TRBD1; v_gene: TRBV4-1; j_gene: TRBJ1-5; abundance: NA; CDR3nt: TGCGCCAGCAGCCGAGGACAGGCTCTCCCCAATCAGCCCCAGCATTTT; CDR3aa: CASSRGQALPNQPQHF
d_gene: NA; v_gene: TRBV19; j_gene: TRBJ1-2; abundance: NA; CDR3nt: TGTGCCAGTTCCGACGGAAACTATGGCTACACCTTC; CDR3aa: CASSDGNYGYTF
d_gene: TRBD1; v_gene: TRBV5-1; j_gene: TRBJ2-2; abundance: NA; CDR3nt: TGCGCCAGCTACAACGACAGGGTGAACACCGGGGAGCTGTTTTTT; CDR3aa: CASYNDRVNTGELFF
d_gene: NA; v_gene: TRBV7-2; j_gene: TRBJ2-5; abundance: NA; CDR3nt: TGTGCCAGCAGCTTAGTATCGACAGTCCAAGAGACCCAGTACTTC; CDR3aa: CASSLVSTVQETQYF